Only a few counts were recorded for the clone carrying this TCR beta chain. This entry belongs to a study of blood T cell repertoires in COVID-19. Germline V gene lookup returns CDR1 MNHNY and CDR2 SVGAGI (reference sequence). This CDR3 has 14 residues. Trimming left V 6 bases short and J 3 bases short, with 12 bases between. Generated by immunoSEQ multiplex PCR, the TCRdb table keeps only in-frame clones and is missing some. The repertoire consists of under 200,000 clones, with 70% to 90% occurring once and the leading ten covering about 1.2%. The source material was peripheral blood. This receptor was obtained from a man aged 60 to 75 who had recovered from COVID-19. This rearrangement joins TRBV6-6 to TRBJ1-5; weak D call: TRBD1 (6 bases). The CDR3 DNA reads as TGTGCCAGCAGACCTGAGGGGGACAATCAGCCCCAGCATTTT. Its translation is CASRPEGDNQPQHF.